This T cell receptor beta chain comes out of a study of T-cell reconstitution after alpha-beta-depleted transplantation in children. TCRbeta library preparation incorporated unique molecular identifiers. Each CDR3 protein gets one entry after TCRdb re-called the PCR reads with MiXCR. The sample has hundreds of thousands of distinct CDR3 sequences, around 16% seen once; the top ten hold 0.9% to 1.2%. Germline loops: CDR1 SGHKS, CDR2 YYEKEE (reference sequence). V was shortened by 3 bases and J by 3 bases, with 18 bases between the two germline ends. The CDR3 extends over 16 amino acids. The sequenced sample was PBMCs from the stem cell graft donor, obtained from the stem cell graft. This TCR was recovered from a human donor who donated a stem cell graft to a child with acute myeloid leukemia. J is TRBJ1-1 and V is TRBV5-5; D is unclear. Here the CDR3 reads CASSWTGVSGYTEAFF. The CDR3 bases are TGTGCCAGCAGCTGGACGGGCGTAAGCGGCTACACTGAAGCTTTCTTT.